A selection of T cell receptor beta chains follows, all from one sample in a study of T cells after yellow fever vaccination. TCRdb fed the 5' RACE reads into MiXCR, producing one record per CDR3 protein. Of about 240,000 distinct CDR3 sequences listed, 6.9% were seen once; the top ten hold roughly 0.86%. The sequenced sample was CD4+ T cells sorted from PBMCs, obtained 15 days after the yellow fever booster vaccination. Receptor source: a man aged 25 to 40 who received the YFV17D yellow fever vaccine. CDR3s include the opening cysteine and the closing phenylalanine or tryptophan. D genes are given only for firm matches. Expanded clones are given a class, and other clones once, few, many or no size at all.

v_gene	j_gene	abundance	d_gene	CDR3aa	CDR3nt
TRBV19	TRBJ1-1	few	.	CASMSGRWNTEAFF	TGTGCCAGTATGTCCGGACGGTGGAACACTGAAGCTTTCTTT
TRBV5-1	TRBJ2-5	many	.	CASSVGGTTQETQYF	TGCGCCAGCAGCGTTGGTGGGACAACCCAAGAGACCCAGTACTTC
TRBV3-1	TRBJ1-1	many	.	CASSQGAGAEAFF	TGTGCCAGCAGCCAAGGGGCGGGGGCTGAAGCTTTCTTT
TRBV27	TRBJ2-7	many	TRBD1	CASSSSGGRASEQYF	TGTGCCAGCAGTTCATCAGGGGGCCGGGCGTCCGAGCAGTACTTC
TRBV18	TRBJ2-2	many	.	CASSPPTTRGTGELFF	TGTGCCAGCTCACCACCGACCACCCGGGGCACCGGGGAGCTGTTTTTT
TRBV29-1	TRBJ1-1	few	.	CSATRTAMNTEAFF	TGCAGCGCCACCAGGACAGCTATGAACACTGAAGCTTTCTTT
TRBV7-2	TRBJ1-2	few	.	CASSLYIGGGYTF	TGTGCCAGCAGCTTATACATAGGCGGGGGCTACACCTTC
TRBV9	TRBJ2-6	few	TRBD2	CASSAPGGDVLTF	TGTGCCAGCAGCGCCCCGGGAGGCGACGTCCTGACTTTC
TRBV7-2	TRBJ2-2	.	TRBD2	CASSLIAGGPGELFF	TGTGCCAGCAGCCTAATAGCGGGAGGTCCCGGGGAGCTGTTTTTT
TRBV7-8	TRBJ2-5	many	.	CASSPSRGSQYF	TGTGCCAGCAGCCCAAGTCGGGGGTCCCAGTACTTC
TRBV7-2	TRBJ2-1	.	TRBD2	CASSLQTSGGEQFF	TGTGCCAGCAGCCTCCAGACTAGCGGGGGTGAGCAGTTCTTC
TRBV5-1	TRBJ2-7	few	TRBD2	CASSQGLAGGLGYEQYF	TGCGCCAGCAGCCAGGGACTAGCGGGAGGGCTAGGATACGAGCAGTACTTC
TRBV20-1	TRBJ2-2	.	.	CSARDPGVGPNTGELFF	TGCAGTGCTAGAGATCCTGGAGTAGGCCCTAACACCGGGGAGCTGTTTTTT
TRBV5-1	TRBJ2-7	few	TRBD2	CASSFIQLAGGYEQYF	TGCGCCAGCAGCTTTATCCAACTAGCGGGAGGATACGAGCAGTACTTC
TRBV7-9	TRBJ1-1	many	.	CASSLMGGAEAFF	TGTGCCAGCAGCTTAATGGGAGGAGCTGAAGCTTTCTTT
TRBV6-5	TRBJ2-1	few	.	CASRPTRRSYNEQFF	TGTGCCAGCAGGCCTACTCGACGGTCCTACAATGAGCAGTTCTTC
TRBV7-9	TRBJ2-1	many	.	CASSGDVSSYNEQFF	TGTGCCAGCAGCGGCGATGTCAGCTCCTACAATGAGCAGTTCTTC
TRBV19	TRBJ1-2	few	.	CASSIAGTGGYGYTF	TGTGCCAGTAGTATAGCAGGCACAGGCGGATATGGCTACACCTTC
TRBV4-3	TRBJ2-1	few	TRBD2	CASSQGGVAGGPGEQFF	TGCGCCAGCAGCCAAGGGGGGGTAGCGGGAGGGCCGGGTGAGCAGTTCTTC
TRBV18	TRBJ2-3	many	.	CASSPRKTNTDTQYF	TGTGCCAGCTCACCACGGAAGACGAACACAGATACGCAGTATTTT
TRBV5-1	TRBJ2-5	.	TRBD1	CATRSRTGYQETQYF	TGCGCCACCAGGTCAAGGACAGGGTACCAAGAGACCCAGTACTTC
TRBV20-1	TRBJ2-6	many	TRBD1	CSASGDRPGGANVLTF	TGCAGTGCTAGTGGGGACAGGCCAGGTGGGGCCAACGTCCTGACTTTC
TRBV7-2	TRBJ2-2	few	TRBD2	CASSLLLADTGELFF	TGTGCCAGCAGCTTACTACTAGCGGACACCGGGGAGCTGTTTTTT
TRBV6-5	TRBJ2-7	few	.	CASSYSFDPSYEQYF	TGTGCCAGCAGTTACTCGTTCGACCCTTCCTACGAGCAGTACTTC
TRBV10-3	TRBJ2-3	many	.	CATGGSTDTQYF	TGTGCCACCGGAGGTAGCACAGATACGCAGTATTTT
TRBV28	TRBJ2-3	many	TRBD2	CASTSGGIADTQYF	TGTGCCAGCACTTCGGGGGGGATCGCAGATACGCAGTATTTT
TRBV15	TRBJ2-4	.	.	CATSRDHKGGAKNIQYF	TGTGCCACCAGCAGAGATCACAAGGGGGGAGCCAAAAACATTCAGTACTTC
TRBV20-1	TRBJ2-3	many	.	CSPSALAIADTQYF	TGCAGTCCTAGCGCGCTAGCGATCGCAGATACGCAGTATTTT
TRBV19	TRBJ1-2	few	TRBD1	CASSKLQGANYGYTF	TGTGCCAGTAGCAAGCTGCAGGGGGCTAACTATGGCTACACCTTC
TRBV5-1	TRBJ1-1	.	.	CASSRGHTGPNTEAFF	TGCGCCAGCAGCCGCGGGCATACCGGTCCAAACACTGAAGCTTTCTTT
TRBV5-1	TRBJ2-7	many	TRBD2	CASSLAGGTYEQYF	TGTGCCAGCAGTTTGGCGGGAGGGACCTACGAGCAGTACTTC
TRBV7-2	TRBJ2-7	few	TRBD2	CASSLEVAGGYEQYF	TGTGCCAGCAGCTTAGAGGTAGCGGGAGGCTACGAGCAGTACTTC
TRBV7-2	TRBJ2-7	many	.	CASSPLGGAYEQYF	TGTGCCAGCAGCCCCCTCGGCGGGGCCTACGAGCAGTACTTC
TRBV5-1	TRBJ2-7	many	.	CASGPGPGNYEQYF	TGCGCCAGCGGCCCGGGACCGGGAAACTACGAGCAGTACTTC
TRBV7-3	TRBJ2-3	many	.	CASSLSGPATDTQYF	TGTGCCAGCAGCTTATCCGGGCCGGCCACAGATACGCAGTATTTT
TRBV29-1	TRBJ2-7	.	.	CSVGQARGEQYF	TGCAGCGTTGGGCAGGCTCGGGGTGAGCAGTACTTC
TRBV28	TRBJ2-2	many	.	CASSSGLLNTGELFF	TGTGCCAGCAGTTCGGGATTGTTGAACACCGGGGAGCTGTTTTTT
TRBV7-2	TRBJ2-5	.	.	CASSSLPQTQYF	TGTGCCAGCAGCTCCCTCCCCCAGACCCAGTACTTC
TRBV12-3/TRBV12-4	TRBJ2-1	many	.	CASSLAGLFNEQFF	TGTGCCAGCAGTTTAGCGGGGTTATTCAATGAGCAGTTCTTC
TRBV6-1	TRBJ1-5	.	.	CASSEAIGDVFQPQHF	TGTGCCAGCAGTGAAGCGATAGGGGACGTCTTTCAGCCCCAGCATTTT
TRBV20-1	TRBJ1-4	few	.	CSAARGGGVEKLFF	TGCAGTGCTGCGAGGGGAGGAGGGGTTGAAAAACTGTTTTTT
TRBV19	TRBJ1-2	few	.	CASAGAGGGYTF	TGTGCCAGCGCCGGCGCGGGTGGGGGCTACACCTTC
TRBV6-5	TRBJ2-1	.	.	CASSSLDYRNNEQFF	TGTGCCAGCAGTTCACTCGACTATCGGAACAATGAGCAGTTCTTC
TRBV5-8	TRBJ2-1	.	TRBD2	CASSPGLAIYNEQFF	TGTGCCAGCAGCCCCGGACTAGCGATTTACAATGAGCAGTTCTTC
TRBV29-1	TRBJ1-2	.	.	CSVEIPGHPNYGYTF	TGCAGCGTTGAAATTCCGGGACACCCTAACTATGGCTACACCTTC
TRBV6-1	TRBJ2-2	few	TRBD2	CASRGSGRGTGELFF	TGTGCCAGCAGGGGCAGCGGGAGGGGGACCGGGGAGCTGTTTTTT
TRBV20-1	TRBJ2-5	few	.	CSAVPSEGLQTQYF	TGCAGTGCTGTACCCTCGGAGGGGTTGCAGACCCAGTACTTC
TRBV27	TRBJ2-3	many	TRBD2	CASRASGRSDTQYF	TGTGCCAGCAGAGCTAGCGGGAGATCAGATACGCAGTATTTT
TRBV2	TRBJ2-1	many	.	CASNPGLTYNEQFF	TGTGCCAGTAATCCGGGACTGACCTACAATGAGCAGTTCTTC